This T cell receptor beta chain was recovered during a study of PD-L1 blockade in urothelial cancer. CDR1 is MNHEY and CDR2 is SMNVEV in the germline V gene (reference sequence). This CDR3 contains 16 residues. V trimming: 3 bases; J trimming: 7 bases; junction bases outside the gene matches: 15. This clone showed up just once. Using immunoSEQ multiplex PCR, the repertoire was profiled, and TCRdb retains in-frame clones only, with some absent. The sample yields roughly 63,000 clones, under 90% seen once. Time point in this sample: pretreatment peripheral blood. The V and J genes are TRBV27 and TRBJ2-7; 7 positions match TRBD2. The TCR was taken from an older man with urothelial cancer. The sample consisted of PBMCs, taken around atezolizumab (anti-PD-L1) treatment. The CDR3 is CASSFIRGLLLSEQYF. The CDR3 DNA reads TGTGCCAGCAGTTTTATACGGGGACTACTCCTGAGTGAGCAGTACTTC.